This TCR beta chain was sequenced during a study of blood T cell repertoires in COVID-19. Study summary: Sources were T cells, B-cell-depleted T cells, or PBMCs; the material itself was cDNA or gDNA.

There are a few counts of this clone. Profiled with immunoSEQ multiplex PCR; TCRdb holds only in-frame clones, not every one. Found here are 100,000 to 120,000 clones, approximately 79% of them singletons; the top ten hold roughly 17%. J was trimmed by 7 bases and V by 7 bases; bases with no gene match: 17. Germline V lookup: CDR1 LGHNT, CDR2 FRNRAP. CDR3 size: 17 residues. The receptor comes from a woman at least 80 years old with active or convalescent COVID-19. V is TRBV12-5 and J is TRBJ2-4, with TRBD2 matching over 9 bases. What was sequenced was peripheral blood. CDR3 sequence (DNA): TGTGCTAGTGCCCTCCGGGGGCTAGCGGGACCCGGGAACATTCAGTACTTC. Translated: CASALRGLAGPGNIQYF.